This TCR beta chain was found in a study of CD8+ T cells in alopecia areata. Study-wide context: Treated patients were dosed with oral tofacitinib, taking 5 to 10 mg twice daily.

Treatment specified: oral pan-JAK inhibitor, 5-10 mg twice daily. The V gene's germline CDR1 is KGHSH and CDR2 LQKENI. Unmatched junction bases numbered 6, after V lost 5 bases and J lost 5 bases. The CDR3 sequence is 15 residues long. cDNA serving as the sequencing template came from extracted, reverse transcribed RNA. Here immunoSEQ multiplex PCR was the method, and the copy in TCRdb shows in-frame clones only, minus some. Among about 200,000 clones, more than 45% were seen once, and the ten largest hold 5.5%. The source was CD4+ T cells sorted from blood, collected at week 24, from a patient treated with tofacitinib. The chain uses TRBV18 and TRBJ2-3; 11 positions agree with TRBD2. The source is a human donor with alopecia areata. This CDR3 is CASSALAGDRDTQYF. DNA of the CDR3: TGTGCCAGCTCAGCACTAGCGGGAGATCGAGATACGCAGTATTTT.